The entry that follows covers one T cell receptor (beta chain) sequence. This sample was included in a study of blood T cell repertoires in COVID-19. Across the study: The United States, Italy and Spain supplied acute and convalescent COVID-19 samples. Sample material is recorded as cDNA or gDNA derived from T cells, B-cell-depleted T cells, or PBMCs.

Sequencing was performed with immunoSEQ multiplex PCR; in TCRdb, only in-frame clones are kept and a portion is missing. The sample includes roughly 200,000 clones, roughly 87% seen only once; the top ten take about an eighth. Germline V gene lookup returns CDR1 SGHTA and CDR2 FQGNSA. V was clipped by 7 bases and J by 4 bases, with 19 bases between them. The CDR3 sequence is 15 residues long. The specimen sequenced was peripheral blood. The origin of this receptor is a woman aged 18 to 35 who had recovered from COVID-19. The chain joins TRBV7-2 to TRBJ1-1; D possibly corresponds to TRBD1 (5 bases). CDR3 residues: CASTPGGGLATEAFF. CDR3 nucleotide sequence: TGTGCCAGCACCCCGGGGGGGGGTCTTGCCACTGAAGCTTTCTTT.